These 32 T cell receptor beta chains share one sample of origin, sequenced in a study of blood T cell repertoires in COVID-19. TCRdb's table, derived via immunoSEQ multiplex PCR, lists solely in-frame clones and lacks some. This sample carries roughly 230,000 clones, 88% of them seen once, and the ten largest clones take 1.7%. The sequenced material came from peripheral blood. These receptor sequences come from a man between 65 and 85 years old with acute or convalescent COVID-19.

This clone was counted a single time. This chain connects TRBV10-3 to TRBJ1-2; 7 bases are a match to TRBD1. The CDR3 is 14 amino acids. The V segment lost 5 bases and the J segment 4 bases; nucleotides outside the gene matches: 7. Germline CDR1 and CDR2: ENHRY and SYGVKD. This CDR3 reads CAISLGTAIYGYTF. In DNA, the CDR3 is TGTGCCATCAGTCTCGGGACAGCGATCTATGGCTACACCTTC.

The chain employs TRBV6-5 and TRBJ1-5; 7 bases are shared with TRBD1. The CDR3 contains 15 residues. The germline CDR1 and CDR2 sequences are MNHEY and SVGAGI. The V segment lost 6 bases and the J segment 3 bases; nucleotides outside the gene matches: 8. As DNA, the CDR3 is TGTGCCAGCAGCCCGACAGGGAGGAACAATCAGCCCCAGCATTTT. It encodes CASSPTGRNNQPQHF.

The rearrangement uses TRBV19 and TRBJ1-5, with D possibly being TRBD1 (5 bases). Germline V lookup: CDR1 LNHDA, CDR2 SQIVND (reference sequence). CDR3 length: 15 amino acids. Trimming left V 4 bases short and J 1 base short, with 11 bases between. CDR3 nucleotide sequence: TGTGCCAGTAGTACAAGGCAGGGAAGCAATCAGCCCCAGCATTTT. It is translated as CASSTRQGSNQPQHF.

CDR3 loop: CATQRRGSSYNEQFF. CDR3 coding DNA: TGTGCCACCCAGAGGCGGGGGAGCTCCTACAATGAGCAGTTCTTC. V is TRBV19 and J is TRBJ2-1; 7 bases are a match to TRBD2. Losses at the gene ends were 10 bases for V and 0 bases for J; bases not matched to a gene: 9. This CDR3 has 15 residues. The V gene's germline CDR1 is LNHDA and CDR2 SQIVND (reference sequence).

The chain recombines TRBV6-2 or TRBV6-3 with TRBJ2-5; D unresolved. The V gene lost 2 bases and the J gene lost 4 bases, with 8 bases spanning the gap. This CDR3 region has 13 residues. The germline V gene encodes CDR1 MNHEY and CDR2 SVGEGT. The CDR3 sequence: CASSYRWAETQYF. In nucleotides, the CDR3 is TGTGCCAGCAGTTACAGGTGGGCAGAGACCCAGTACTTC.

A single count supports this clone. V gene TRBV6-1 combines with J gene TRBJ1-5, with a weak D call TRBD1 (5 bases). This CDR3 comprises 17 residues. The ends were cut back, 1 base at V and 1 base at J, with 14 bases in the middle. Germline V gene lookup returns CDR1 MNHNS and CDR2 SASEGT. CDR3 DNA sequence: TGTGCCAGCAGTGAAGTTGGAGGGGAGAAAAGCAATCAGCCCCAGCATTTT. Translating it yields CASSEVGGEKSNQPQHF.

This clone has just a few counts. The chain uses TRBV19 and TRBJ1-2; 7 bases fit TRBD1. The CDR3 is 13 amino acids. Per the germline V gene, CDR1 is LNHDA and CDR2 is SQIVND (reference sequence). With 8 bases clipped from V and 8 bases from J, the junction kept 11 bases outside the gene matches. The CDR3 loop reads CASATGQHGGYTF. The CDR3 DNA reads TGTGCCAGTGCGACGGGACAGCATGGAGGCTACACCTTC.

The V and J genes are TRBV23-1 and TRBJ2-7; 8 bases match TRBD2. TRBV23-1 is an ORF, and what it does is uncertain. V gave up 6 bases and J gave up 2 bases; unmatched junction bases: 9. The CDR3 is 15 amino acids. The CDR3, as DNA: TGCGCCAGCAGCCCTCGGGGGGGCCGGACCTACGAGCAGTACTTC. Translation: CASSPRGGRTYEQYF.

The chain links TRBV5-1 to TRBJ2-1; D not certain. The germline V gene encodes CDR1 SGHRS and CDR2 YFSETQ. The CDR3 loop spans 16 amino acids. Trimming left V 4 bases short and J 1 base short, with 15 bases between. CDR3 sequence reads: CASSATSKISYNEQFF. CDR3 bases: TGCGCCAGCAGCGCAACTTCTAAAATTTCCTACAATGAGCAGTTCTTC.

This rearrangement joins TRBV28 to TRBJ2-1, with D possibly being TRBD1 (6 bases). The CDR3 is 15 residues long. The ends were cut back, 4 bases at V and 2 bases at J, with 12 bases in the middle. Germline V gene data show CDR1 as MDHEN and CDR2 as SYDVKM. The CDR3 region has the DNA TGTGCCAGCAGTTCTCCTGACAGGACCTACAATGAGCAGTTCTTC. This gives the protein CASSSPDRTYNEQFF.

This chain uses TRBV6-2 or TRBV6-3 with TRBJ1-2; D is unresolved. The length of the CDR3 is 14 residues. CDR1 and CDR2 from the germline V gene are MNHEY and SVGEGT. Trimming shortened V by 0 bases and J by 5 bases, and 10 bases separated the two germline ends. The CDR3: CASSYSTESYGYTF. CDR3 DNA: TGTGCCAGCAGTTACTCAACGGAGTCATATGGCTACACCTTC.

The rearrangement links TRBV4-2 to TRBJ1-2; no clear D gene. The CDR3 has 14 residues. Germline CDR1 and CDR2: LGHNA and YNFKEQ. Trimming took off 0 bases at V and 6 bases at J, with 11 bases between the two ends. The CDR3 region is CASSQDGGDNGYTF. For the CDR3, the DNA is TGTGCCAGCAGCCAAGACGGCGGGGATAATGGCTACACCTTC.

This clone has a handful of counts. The CDR3 DNA follows: TGTGCCTGGAGTGGGAAGCGGAGATACACCGGGGAGCTGTTTTTT. It yields the protein CAWSGKRRYTGELFF. The rearrangement links TRBV30 to TRBJ2-2, with a weak D call TRBD2 (5 bases). Trimming removed 1 base at V and 3 bases at J, with 12 bases between. Germline V gene sequence: CDR1 GTSNPN, CDR2 SVGIG (reference sequence). This CDR3 has 15 residues.

On this clone: The same CDR3 arises from other DNA sequences in this sample as well. The V call is TRBV7-2, the J call TRBJ2-7; no definite D call. The CDR3 loop spans 11 amino acids. Germline-derived CDR1 and CDR2 are SGHTA and FQGNSA. Trimming took 4 bases from V and 2 from J, leaving 3 bases between them. The CDR3 bases are TGTGCCAGCAGCTCAACCTACGAGCAGTACTTC. The encoded protein is CASSSTYEQYF.

This chain joins TRBV28 and TRBJ1-6, with a weak D call TRBD1 (5 bases). The CDR3 is 14 residues long. Deletions cut 6 bases from V and 7 bases from J, with 13 bases between. The germline V gene encodes CDR1 MDHEN and CDR2 SYDVKM. The CDR3 sequence: CASRLGGRNSPLHF. CDR3 DNA sequence: TGTGCCAGCAGACTCGGGGGGAGAAATTCACCCCTCCACTTT.

This chain joins TRBV11-2 and TRBJ2-5, with D possibly TRBD1 on 6 matching bases. The CDR3 extends over 16 amino acids. The V and J ends lost 0 bases and 2 bases respectively, with 13 bases between them. Germline loops: CDR1 SGHAT, CDR2 FQNNGV. As DNA, the CDR3 is TGTGCCAGCAGCTTAGAAGTCACAGGGAGTCAAGAGACCCAGTACTTC. It is translated as CASSLEVTGSQETQYF.

V is TRBV2 and J is TRBJ2-1; 10 bases map to TRBD2. Germline lookup yields CDR1 SNHLY and CDR2 FYNNEI. The CDR3 is made up of 15 amino acids. J gave up 6 bases and V 6 bases, and 8 bases lay outside the gene matches. The CDR3 is CASRVGSGRANEQFF. In nucleotides, the CDR3 is TGTGCCAGCAGAGTGGGAAGCGGGAGGGCCAATGAGCAGTTCTTC.

V and J are TRBV7-2 and TRBJ1-5; no reliable D call. The V end was cut by 0 bases, the J end by 7 bases, with 16 bases between. The CDR3 sequence is 16 residues long. The germline V gene has CDR1 SGHTA and CDR2 FQGNSA. CDR3 DNA: TGTGCCAGCAGCTTAGCGGGCAGGCCCACAAGGCAGCCCCAGCATTTT. Protein: CASSLAGRPTRQPQHF.

The J gene is TRBJ2-6, the V gene TRBV27; 8 bases fit TRBD1. Germline CDR1 MNHEY, CDR2 SMNVEV (reference sequence). The CDR3 has 15 residues. V shed 4 bases, J shed 2 bases, and the junction held 1 base outside the gene matches. The CDR3 bases are TGTGCCAGCAGTTCCAGGGGGCCTGGGGCCAACGTCCTGACTTTC. Encoded protein: CASSSRGPGANVLTF.

The chain links TRBV11-1 to TRBJ1-1; perhaps TRBD1 as D (5 bases). CDR1 and CDR2 from the germline V gene are SGHAT and FQDESV (reference sequence). The V end was cut by 2 bases, the J end by 8 bases, with 12 bases between. This CDR3 comprises 13 residues. DNA for the CDR3: TGTGCCAGCAGCTTATTTAGGGGCGCGGAAGCTTTCTTT. Protein sequence: CASSLFRGAEAFF.

This chain uses TRBV6-2 or TRBV6-3 with TRBJ2-5, with a tentative D call TRBD2 (6 bases). The CDR3 runs to 15 residues. Deletions cut 2 bases from V and 4 bases from J, with 14 bases between. Germline CDR1 MNHEY, CDR2 SVGEGT. For the CDR3, the DNA is TGTGCCAGCAGTTACGGTGGGGCGGGATTAGAGACCCAGTACTTC. Its protein is CASSYGGAGLETQYF.

This clone has just one count. The chain links TRBV28 to TRBJ1-5; D is unresolved. V lost 6 bases, J lost 4 bases, and 13 bases lay in between. CDR1 and CDR2 (germline): MDHEN, SYDVKM. CDR3 size: 14 residues. DNA of the CDR3: TGTGCCAGCAGCGCTGCGGGGAAAAATCAGCCCCAGCATTTT. Residues: CASSAAGKNQPQHF.

The V and J genes are TRBV4-1 and TRBJ1-5; D not certain. Germline-derived CDR1 and CDR2 are MGHRA and YSYEKL. The CDR3 has 15 amino acids. V lost 1 base, J lost 6 bases, and 13 bases lay in between. CDR3 sequence reads: CASSQAQDPSQPQHF. In nucleotides, the CDR3 is TGCGCCAGCAGCCAAGCTCAGGATCCAAGTCAGCCCCAGCATTTT.

This clone was recorded only once. The chain is built from TRBV19 and TRBJ1-1, with D unclear. Germline CDR1 LNHDA, CDR2 SQIVND (reference sequence). The CDR3 runs 11 residues. Trimming left V 5 bases short and J 7 bases short, with 8 bases between. The CDR3 here is CASSQRFEAFF. CDR3 nucleotide sequence: TGTGCCAGTAGTCAGAGGTTTGAAGCTTTCTTT.

The count of this clone is one. The rearrangement joins TRBV6-6 to TRBJ1-3, with TRBD1 as a possible D gene (6 bases). The CDR3 is 16 amino acids. Germline V gene data show CDR1 as MNHNY and CDR2 as SVGAGI (reference sequence). V lost 4 bases and J lost 0, with 13 bases in between. The chain's CDR3 is CASSFGNRASGNTIYF. CDR3 coding DNA: TGTGCCAGCAGTTTCGGCAACAGGGCCTCTGGAAACACCATATATTTT.

The chain is built from TRBV28 and TRBJ2-7, with TRBD2 matching over 13 bases. V shed 5 bases and J 2 bases; nucleotides not matched to a gene: 3. CDR1 is MDHEN and CDR2 is SYDVKM in the germline V gene. CDR3 length: 15 amino acids. The CDR3 is CASSGGTSGTYEQYF. CDR3 nucleotide sequence: TGTGCCAGCAGTGGTGGGACTAGCGGGACCTACGAGCAGTACTTC.

The gene calls are TRBV19 and TRBJ2-3; D perhaps matches TRBD2 (5 bases). Trimming left V 8 bases short and J 0 bases short, with 12 bases between. The CDR3 is 14 amino acids. Germline assignment: CDR1 LNHDA and CDR2 SQIVND (reference sequence). The CDR3 DNA is TGTGCCAGTCAGCGGCAACCTAGCACAGATACGCAGTATTTT. Protein sequence: CASQRQPSTDTQYF.

This chain connects TRBV9 to TRBJ1-1; no clear D. The CDR3 is 13 residues long. V was shortened by 0 bases and J by 3 bases, with 6 bases between the two germline ends. Germline loops: CDR1 SGDLS, CDR2 YYNGEE. The CDR3 DNA reads as TGTGCCAGCAGCGTAGCAGTCTACACTGAAGCTTTCTTT. It encodes CASSVAVYTEAFF.

V and J are TRBV14 and TRBJ2-7, with 8 bases matching TRBD1. The V gene's germline CDR1 is SGHDN and CDR2 FVKESK. Trimming at V came to 4 bases and at J to 2 bases, leaving 4 bases not matched to a gene. The CDR3 contains 14 residues. This chain's CDR3 is CASSPRTGPYEQYF. CDR3 DNA: TGTGCCAGCAGCCCGCGGACAGGGCCCTACGAGCAGTACTTC.

The chain is built from TRBV6-5 and TRBJ2-1; no definite D call. Germline CDR1 reads MNHEY; CDR2 reads SVGAGI. The CDR3 has 16 residues. V was pared by 2 bases and J by 9 bases, with 20 bases between. The CDR3 reads CASSYPVAGGLIEQFF. As DNA, the CDR3 is TGTGCCAGCAGTTACCCCGTAGCTGGTGGTCTTATTGAGCAGTTCTTC.

The V gene is TRBV6-5, the J gene TRBJ2-7; tentative D call: TRBD2 (7 bases). The CDR3 totals 14 residues. Trimming stripped 5 bases from V and 1 base from J, with 12 bases between. The germline CDR1 and CDR2 sequences are MNHEY and SVGAGI. CDR3 sequence reads: CASSLGGQSYEQYF. The CDR3 DNA reads TGTGCCAGCAGTCTGGGGGGGCAGTCCTACGAGCAGTACTTC.

The chain links TRBV27 to TRBJ1-6; tentatively, D is TRBD1 (6 bases). This CDR3 is built from 15 residues. The V gene lost 5 bases and the J gene lost 2 bases, with 10 bases spanning the gap. Germline V CDR1 and CDR2: MNHEY, SMNVEV (reference sequence). The CDR3 DNA reads TGTGCCAGCAGTCCAGGGGCCACCTATAATTCACCCCTCCACTTT. As protein: CASSPGATYNSPLHF.